The clone carrying this T cell receptor (beta chain) showed up many times. The data stem from a study of T-cell reconstitution after alpha-beta-depleted transplantation in children. V gave up 6 bases and J gave up 1 base, with 9 bases separating them. The CDR3 length is 12 residues. The V gene's germline CDR1 is DFQATT and CDR2 SNEGSKA (reference sequence). Unique molecular identifiers were used to barcode this TCRbeta library. TCRdb re-called the PCR reads with MiXCR, one entry per CDR3 protein. The repertoire holds fewer than 25,000 distinct CDR3 sequences, with 11% as singletons. The sample here was PBMCs from the stem cell graft donor, taken from the stem cell graft. V and J are TRBV20-1 and TRBJ1-2, with a weak D call TRBD1 (5 bases). This TCR was sampled from a human donor who donated a stem cell graft to a child with chronic granulomatous disease. CDR3 residues: CSAPQGNYGYTF. The DNA for the CDR3 is TGCAGTGCCCCCCAGGGTAACTATGGCTACACCTTC.